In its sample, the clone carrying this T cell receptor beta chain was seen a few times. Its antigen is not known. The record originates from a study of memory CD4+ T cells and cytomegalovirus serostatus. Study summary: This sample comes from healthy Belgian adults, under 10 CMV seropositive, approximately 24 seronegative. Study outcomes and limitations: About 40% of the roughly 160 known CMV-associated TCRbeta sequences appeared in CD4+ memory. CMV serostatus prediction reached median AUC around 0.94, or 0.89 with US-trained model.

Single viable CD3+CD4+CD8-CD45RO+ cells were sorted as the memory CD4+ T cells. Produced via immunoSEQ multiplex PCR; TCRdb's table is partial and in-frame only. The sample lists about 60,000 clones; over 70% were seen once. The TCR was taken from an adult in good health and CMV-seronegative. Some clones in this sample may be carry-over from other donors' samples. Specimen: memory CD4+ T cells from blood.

The CDR3 nucleotides are TGTGCCAGCAGCTTAGGGGAGGGGAGTATTGAAGCTTTCTTT. It is translated as CASSLGEGSIEAFF. This sequence joins TRBV7-9 and TRBJ1-1; possibly TRBD1 for D (5 bases). V was shortened by 1 base and J by 7 bases, with 13 bases between the two germline ends. This CDR3 spans 14 amino acids. CDR1 and CDR2 (germline): SEHNR, FQNEAQ (reference sequence).